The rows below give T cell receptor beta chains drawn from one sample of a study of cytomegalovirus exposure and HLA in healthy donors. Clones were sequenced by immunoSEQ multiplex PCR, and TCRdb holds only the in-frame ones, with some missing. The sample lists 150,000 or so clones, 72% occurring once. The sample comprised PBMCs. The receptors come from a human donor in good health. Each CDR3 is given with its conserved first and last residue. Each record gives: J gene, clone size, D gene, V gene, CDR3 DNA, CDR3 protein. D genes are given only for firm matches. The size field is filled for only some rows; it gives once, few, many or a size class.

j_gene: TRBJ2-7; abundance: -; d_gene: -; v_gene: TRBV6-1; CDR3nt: TGTGCCACCCCGGGGGCCCCGGATACTAGCGCCGAGCAGTACTTC; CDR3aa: CATPGAPDTSAEQYF
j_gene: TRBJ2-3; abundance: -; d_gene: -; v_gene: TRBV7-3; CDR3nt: TGTGCCAGCAGCTTGGGCGGGGGACACACAGATACGCAGTATTTT; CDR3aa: CASSLGGGHTDTQYF
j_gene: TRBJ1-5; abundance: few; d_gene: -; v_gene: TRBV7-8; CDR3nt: TGTGCCAGCAGCTTAGAAGGCTCGGGTAATCAGCCCCAGCATTTT; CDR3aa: CASSLEGSGNQPQHF
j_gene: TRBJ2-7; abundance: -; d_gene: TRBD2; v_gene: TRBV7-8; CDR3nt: TGTGCCAGCAGCCCGGGAGGGGGGGACAACGAGCAGTACTTC; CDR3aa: CASSPGGGDNEQYF
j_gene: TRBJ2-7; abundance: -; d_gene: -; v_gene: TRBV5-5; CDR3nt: TGTGCCAGCAGCTTGAGGTTTGGGGCCGGCTCCTACGAGCAGTACTTC; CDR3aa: CASSLRFGAGSYEQYF
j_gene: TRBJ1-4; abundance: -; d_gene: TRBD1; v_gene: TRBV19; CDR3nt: TGTGCCAGTAGCCAGGACAGGGGGAATGAAAAACTGTTTTTT; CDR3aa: CASSQDRGNEKLFF
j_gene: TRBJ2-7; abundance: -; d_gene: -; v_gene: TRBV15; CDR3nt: TGTGCCACCAGCAGAGATCTCCAAGTAGACTACGAGCAGTACTTC; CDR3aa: CATSRDLQVDYEQYF
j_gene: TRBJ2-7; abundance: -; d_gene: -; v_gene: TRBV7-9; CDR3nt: TGTGCCAGCAGCTCGCTGCGGGGAACCTACGAGCAGTACTTC; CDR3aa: CASSSLRGTYEQYF
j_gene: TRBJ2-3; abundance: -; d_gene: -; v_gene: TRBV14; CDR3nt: TGTGCCAGCAGCCAAGTGCTAGCAGATACGCAGTATTTT; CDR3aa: CASSQVLADTQYF
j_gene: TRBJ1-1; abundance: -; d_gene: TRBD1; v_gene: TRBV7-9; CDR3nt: TGTGCCAGCAGCGTTACCACAGGGGTTACTGAAGCTTTCTTT; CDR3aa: CASSVTTGVTEAFF
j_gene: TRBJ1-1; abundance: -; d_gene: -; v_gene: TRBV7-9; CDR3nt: TGTGCCAGCAGCAACCGGTTGGCTTTCTTT; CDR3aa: CASSNRLAFF
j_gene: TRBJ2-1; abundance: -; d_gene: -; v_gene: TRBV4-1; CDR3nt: TGCGCCAGCAGCCAGGCCTCCGGGGGGCGCAATGAGCAGTTCTTC; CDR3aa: CASSQASGGRNEQFF
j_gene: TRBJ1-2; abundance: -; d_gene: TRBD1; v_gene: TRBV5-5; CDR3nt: TGTGCCAGCAGGTTCCCGGGACAGTTAGCTAACTATGGCTACACCTTC; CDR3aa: CASRFPGQLANYGYTF
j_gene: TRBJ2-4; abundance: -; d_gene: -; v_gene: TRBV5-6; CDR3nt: TGTGCCAGCAGCTTGTCAGGGGTCAAAAACATTCAGTACTTC; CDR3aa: CASSLSGVKNIQYF
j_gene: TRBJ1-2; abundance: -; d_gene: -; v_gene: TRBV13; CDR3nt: TGTGCCAGCAGCCGTTTCGGGTCTTACGGCTACACCTTC; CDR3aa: CASSRFGSYGYTF
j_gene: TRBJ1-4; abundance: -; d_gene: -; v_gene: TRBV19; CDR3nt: TGTGCCAGTAGTATGGGTTTCGGGAGTAATGAAAAACTGTTTTTT; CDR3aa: CASSMGFGSNEKLFF
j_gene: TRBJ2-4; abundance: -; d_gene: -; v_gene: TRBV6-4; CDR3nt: TGTGCCAGCAGTGGAGGGGGGGCGCGTCAGTACTTC; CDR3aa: CASSGGGARQYF
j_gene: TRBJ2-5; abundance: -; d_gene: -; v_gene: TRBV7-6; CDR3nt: TGTGCCAGCAGCTTCGGACCGGGGGAGACCCAGTACTTC; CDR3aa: CASSFGPGETQYF
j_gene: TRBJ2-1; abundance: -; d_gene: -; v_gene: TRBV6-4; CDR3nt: TGTGCCAGCAGTGACTCACGGTCGTCCTATGAGCAGTTCTTC; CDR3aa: CASSDSRSSYEQFF
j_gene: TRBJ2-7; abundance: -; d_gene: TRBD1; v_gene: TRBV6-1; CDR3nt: TGTGCCAGCAGGGTGACAGGGCGGATCTACGAGCAGTACTTC; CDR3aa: CASRVTGRIYEQYF
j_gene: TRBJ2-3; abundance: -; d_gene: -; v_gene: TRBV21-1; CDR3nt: TGTGCCAGCAGCACGGACAGGGGGTCAGATACGCAGTATTTT; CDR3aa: CASSTDRGSDTQYF
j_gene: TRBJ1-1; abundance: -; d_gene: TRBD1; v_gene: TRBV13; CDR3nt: TGTGCCAGCAGCACGGACAGGGCTGTTGAAGCTTTCTTT; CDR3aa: CASSTDRAVEAFF
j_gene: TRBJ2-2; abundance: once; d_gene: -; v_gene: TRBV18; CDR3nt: TGTGCCAGCTCACGGAGTGCGAACACCGGGGAGCTGTTTTTT; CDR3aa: CASSRSANTGELFF
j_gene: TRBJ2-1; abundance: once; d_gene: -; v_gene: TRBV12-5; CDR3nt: TGTGCTAGTGGTTTGGTAGTGGGGCAGGGTGGGAATGAGCAGTTCTTC; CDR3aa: CASGLVVGQGGNEQFF
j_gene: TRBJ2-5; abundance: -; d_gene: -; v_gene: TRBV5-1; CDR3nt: TGCGCCAGCAGCTCGGAGGGACAGATCGCAGAGACCCAGTACTTC; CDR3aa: CASSSEGQIAETQYF
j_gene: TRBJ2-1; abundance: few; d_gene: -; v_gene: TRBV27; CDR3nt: TGTGCCAGCAGTTACGGGACAACCAACAATGAGCAGTTCTTC; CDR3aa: CASSYGTTNNEQFF
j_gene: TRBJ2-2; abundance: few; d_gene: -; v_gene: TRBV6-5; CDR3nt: TGTGCCAGCAGCTTACAGGGAGAACCTACCGGGGAGCTGTTTTTT; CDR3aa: CASSLQGEPTGELFF
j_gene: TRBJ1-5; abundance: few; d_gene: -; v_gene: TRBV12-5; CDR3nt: TGTGCTAGTGGGACTTCGGGACTCTCAGGCCAGCCCCAGCATTTT; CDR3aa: CASGTSGLSGQPQHF
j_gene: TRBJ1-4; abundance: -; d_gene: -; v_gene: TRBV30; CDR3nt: TGTGCCTGGAGTGGGACTGCCAATGAAAAACTGTTTTTT; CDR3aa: CAWSGTANEKLFF
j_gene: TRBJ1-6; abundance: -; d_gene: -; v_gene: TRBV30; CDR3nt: TGTACCTGGGGAAAGCAGGGAAAGGGCTCACCCCTCCACTTT; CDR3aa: CTWGKQGKGSPLHF
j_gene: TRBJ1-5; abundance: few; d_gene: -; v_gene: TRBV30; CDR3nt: TGTGCCTGGAGTCCAGGGTTTAGCAATCAGCCCCAGCATTTT; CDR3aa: CAWSPGFSNQPQHF
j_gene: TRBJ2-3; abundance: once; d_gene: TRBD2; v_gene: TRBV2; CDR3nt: TGTGCCAGCAGCCCCGGACTAGCAACAGATACGCAGTATTTT; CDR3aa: CASSPGLATDTQYF
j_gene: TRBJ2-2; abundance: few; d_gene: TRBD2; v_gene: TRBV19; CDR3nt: TGTGCCACCTCGGTACTAGCGGAAAACACCGGGGAGCTGTTTTTT; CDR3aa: CATSVLAENTGELFF
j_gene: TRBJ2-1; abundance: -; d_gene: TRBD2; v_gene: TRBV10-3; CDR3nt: TGTGCCATCAGTTGGGCTAGCGGGGACGGGGATGAGCAGTTCTTC; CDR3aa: CAISWASGDGDEQFF
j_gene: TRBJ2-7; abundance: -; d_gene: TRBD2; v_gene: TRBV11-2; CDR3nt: TGTGCCAGCAGCAAGACTAGCGGGGGGGCGGGGGAGCAGTACTTC; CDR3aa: CASSKTSGGAGEQYF
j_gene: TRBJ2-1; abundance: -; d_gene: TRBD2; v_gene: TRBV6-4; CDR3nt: TGTGCCAGCAGTGACCTAGCGGGGGGGATTAATGAGCAGTTCTTC; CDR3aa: CASSDLAGGINEQFF
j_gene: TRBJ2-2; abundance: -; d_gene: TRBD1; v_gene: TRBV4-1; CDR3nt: TGCGCCAGCAGCCAAGAAAGAAGGACAGGGAACACCGGGGAGCTGTTTTTT; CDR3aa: CASSQERRTGNTGELFF
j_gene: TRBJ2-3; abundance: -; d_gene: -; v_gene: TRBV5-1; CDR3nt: TGCGCCAGCAGCTCAGGACCACAGGCAGATACGCAGTATTTT; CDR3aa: CASSSGPQADTQYF
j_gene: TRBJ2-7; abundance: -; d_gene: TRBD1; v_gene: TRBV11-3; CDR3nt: TGTGCCAGCAGCATCCGGGACAGACCCTACGAGCAGTACTTC; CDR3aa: CASSIRDRPYEQYF
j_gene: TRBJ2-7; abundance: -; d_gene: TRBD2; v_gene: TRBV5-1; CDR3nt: TGCGCCAGCTCCCCAGTAGCGGGGGCCCGGGAGCAGTACTTC; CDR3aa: CASSPVAGAREQYF
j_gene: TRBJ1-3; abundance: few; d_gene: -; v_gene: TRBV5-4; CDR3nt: TGTGCCAGCAGCTTAAACAGGGATGGAAACACCATATATTTT; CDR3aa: CASSLNRDGNTIYF
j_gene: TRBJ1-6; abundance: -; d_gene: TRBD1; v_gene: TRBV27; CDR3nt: TGTGCCAGCAGTTCGGCGCGACAGGGATTTAGCTCCTATAATTCACCCCTCCACTTT; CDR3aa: CASSSARQGFSSYNSPLHF
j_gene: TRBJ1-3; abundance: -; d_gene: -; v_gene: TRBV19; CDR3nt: TGTGCCAGTAGTATCCCGGTGACTGGAAACACCATATATTTT; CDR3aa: CASSIPVTGNTIYF
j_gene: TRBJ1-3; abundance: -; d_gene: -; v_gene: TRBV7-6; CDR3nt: TGTGCCAGCAGCTTGACAGAAAGAAGGGACACCATATATTTT; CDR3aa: CASSLTERRDTIYF
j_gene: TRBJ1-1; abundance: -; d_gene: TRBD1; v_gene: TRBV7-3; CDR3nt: TGTGCCAGCAGCTTGGACAGGGAGGACCCTGAAGCTTTCTTT; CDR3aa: CASSLDREDPEAFF
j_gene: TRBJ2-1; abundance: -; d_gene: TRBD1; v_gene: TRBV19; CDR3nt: TGTGCCAGTAGTATTGGGACAGGGCGATACAATGAGCAGTTCTTC; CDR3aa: CASSIGTGRYNEQFF
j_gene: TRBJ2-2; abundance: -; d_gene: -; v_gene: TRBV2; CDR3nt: TGTGCCAGCAGTGAAGCGCTTAGCACCGGGGAGCTGTTTTTT; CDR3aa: CASSEALSTGELFF
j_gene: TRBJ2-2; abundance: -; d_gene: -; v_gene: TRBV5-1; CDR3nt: TGCGCCAGCAGCTTCGGAGGGCGAGCCGGGGAGCTGTTTTTT; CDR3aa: CASSFGGRAGELFF
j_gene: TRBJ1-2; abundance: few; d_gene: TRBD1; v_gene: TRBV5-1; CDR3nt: TGCGCCAGCAGCTTGGGGGCGGACAGGGGTTCAGGCTACACCTTC; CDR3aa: CASSLGADRGSGYTF
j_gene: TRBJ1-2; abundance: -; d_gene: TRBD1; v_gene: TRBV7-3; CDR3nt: TGTGCCAGCAGCTCACCGATCCAAGGGCAGGGGGCGCGAGGCTACACCTTC; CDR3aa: CASSSPIQGQGARGYTF
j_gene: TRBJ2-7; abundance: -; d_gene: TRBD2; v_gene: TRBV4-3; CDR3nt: TGCGCCAGCAGCCAAGATCCGGGACTAGCACGCGAGCAGTACTTC; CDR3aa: CASSQDPGLAREQYF
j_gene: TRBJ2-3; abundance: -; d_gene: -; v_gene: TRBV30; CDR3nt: TGTGCCTGGAGTGCGGGACATCCGCCCGGGCAGTATTTT; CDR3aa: CAWSAGHPPGQYF
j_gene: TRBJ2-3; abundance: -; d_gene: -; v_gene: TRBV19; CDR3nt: TGTGCCAGTAGTGGGCGGGTAAGCACAGATACGCAGTATTTT; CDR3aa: CASSGRVSTDTQYF
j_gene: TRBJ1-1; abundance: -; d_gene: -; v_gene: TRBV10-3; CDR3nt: TGTGCCAGCACGGCATCGGGCACTGAAGCTTTCTTT; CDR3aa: CASTASGTEAFF
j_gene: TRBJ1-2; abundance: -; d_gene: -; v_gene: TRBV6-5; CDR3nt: TGTGCCAGCAGCAACGGAGGCGGCTATGGCTACACCTTC; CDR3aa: CASSNGGGYGYTF
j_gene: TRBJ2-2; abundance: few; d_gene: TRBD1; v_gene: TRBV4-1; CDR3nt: TGCGCCAGCAGCCAAGATGGGGGGGACAGGGCGGAGAGAGGGGAGCTGTTTTTT; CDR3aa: CASSQDGGDRAERGELFF
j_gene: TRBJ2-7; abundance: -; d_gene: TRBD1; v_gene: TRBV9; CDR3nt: TGTGCCAGCAGCATTGGGCAGGGGGCGGACGAGCAGTACTTC; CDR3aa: CASSIGQGADEQYF